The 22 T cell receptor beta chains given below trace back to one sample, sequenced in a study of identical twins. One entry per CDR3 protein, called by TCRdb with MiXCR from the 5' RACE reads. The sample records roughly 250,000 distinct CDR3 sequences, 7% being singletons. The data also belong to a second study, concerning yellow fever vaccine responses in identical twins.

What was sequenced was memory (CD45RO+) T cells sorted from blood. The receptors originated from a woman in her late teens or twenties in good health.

The chain's CDR3 is CAISESGTSGGAMEQFF. In DNA form, the CDR3 reads TGTGCCATCAGTGAGTCGGGGACTAGCGGGGGGGCCATGGAGCAGTTCTTC. The V gene is TRBV10-3, the J gene TRBJ2-1, with 16 bases matching TRBD2. The V segment lost 0 bases and the J segment 10 bases; nucleotides outside the gene matches: 6. This CDR3 has 17 amino acids. CDR1 ENHRY and CDR2 SYGVKD come from the germline V gene.

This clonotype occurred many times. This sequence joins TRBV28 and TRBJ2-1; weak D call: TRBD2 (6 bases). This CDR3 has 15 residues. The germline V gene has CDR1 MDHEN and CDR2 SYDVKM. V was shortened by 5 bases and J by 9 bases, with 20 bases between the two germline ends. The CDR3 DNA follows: TGTGCCAGCAGTATCAAATCGGCGGGAAAGGTTGAGCAGTTCTTC. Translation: CASSIKSAGKVEQFF. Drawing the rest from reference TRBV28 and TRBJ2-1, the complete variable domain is DVKVTQSSRYLVKRTGEKVFLECVQDMDHENMFWYRQDPGLGLRLIYFSYDVKMKEKGDIPEGYSVSREKKERFSLILESASTNQTSMYLCASSIKSAGKVEQFFGPGTRLTVL.

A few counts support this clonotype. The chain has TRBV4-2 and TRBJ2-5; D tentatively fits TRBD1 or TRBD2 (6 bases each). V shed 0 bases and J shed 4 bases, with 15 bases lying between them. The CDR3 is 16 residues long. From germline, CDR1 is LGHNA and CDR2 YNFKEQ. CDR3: CASSQDRRGVLETQYF. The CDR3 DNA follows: TGTGCCAGCAGCCAAGACCGTAGGGGGGTTCTAGAGACCCAGTACTTC.

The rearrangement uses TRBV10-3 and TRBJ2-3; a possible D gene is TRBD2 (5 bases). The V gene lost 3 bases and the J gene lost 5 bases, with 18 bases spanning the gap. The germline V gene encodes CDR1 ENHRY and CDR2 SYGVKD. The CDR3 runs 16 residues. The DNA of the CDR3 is TGTGCCATCAGTGACTACGGGGAGTCCGCCGGAGATACGCAGTATTTT. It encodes CAISDYGESAGDTQYF.

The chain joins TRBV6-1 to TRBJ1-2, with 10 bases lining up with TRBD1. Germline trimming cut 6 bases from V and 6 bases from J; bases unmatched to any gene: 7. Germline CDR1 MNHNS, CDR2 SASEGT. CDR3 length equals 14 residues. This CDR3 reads CASSRDRGVDGYTF. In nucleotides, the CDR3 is TGTGCCAGCAGCAGGGACAGGGGAGTTGATGGCTACACCTTC.

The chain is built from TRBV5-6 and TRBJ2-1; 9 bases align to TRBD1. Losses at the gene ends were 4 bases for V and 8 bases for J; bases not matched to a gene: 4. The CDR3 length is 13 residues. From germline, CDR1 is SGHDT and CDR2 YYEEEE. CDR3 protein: CASSEDRGDEQFF. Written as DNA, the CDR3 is TGTGCCAGCAGCGAGGACAGGGGCGATGAGCAGTTCTTC.

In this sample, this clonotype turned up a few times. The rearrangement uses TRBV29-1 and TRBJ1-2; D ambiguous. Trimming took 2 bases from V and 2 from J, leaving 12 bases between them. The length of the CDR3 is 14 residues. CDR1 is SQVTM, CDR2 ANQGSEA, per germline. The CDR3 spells CSVEWAEPNYGYTF. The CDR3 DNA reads TGCAGCGTTGAATGGGCAGAGCCCAACTATGGCTACACCTTC.

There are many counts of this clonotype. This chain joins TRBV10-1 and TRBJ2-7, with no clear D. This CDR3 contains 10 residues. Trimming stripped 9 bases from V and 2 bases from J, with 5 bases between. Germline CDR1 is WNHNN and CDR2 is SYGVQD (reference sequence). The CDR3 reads CASAPYEQYF. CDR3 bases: TGCGCCAGTGCCCCCTACGAGCAGTACTTC.

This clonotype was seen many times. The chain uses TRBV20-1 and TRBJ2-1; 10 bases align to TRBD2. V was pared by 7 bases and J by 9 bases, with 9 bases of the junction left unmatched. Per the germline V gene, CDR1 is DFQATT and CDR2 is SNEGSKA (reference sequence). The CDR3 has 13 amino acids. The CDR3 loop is CSGASGSSVEQFF. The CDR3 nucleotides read TGCAGTGGGGCTAGCGGGAGTTCTGTTGAGCAGTTCTTC.

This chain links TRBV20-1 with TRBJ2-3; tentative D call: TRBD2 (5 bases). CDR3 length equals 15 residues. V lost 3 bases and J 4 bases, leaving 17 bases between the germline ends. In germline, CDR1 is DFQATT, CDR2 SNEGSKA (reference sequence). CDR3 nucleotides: TGCAGTGCTAGCCCTACTAGGCCCGCACCAGATACGCAGTATTTT. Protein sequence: CSASPTRPAPDTQYF.

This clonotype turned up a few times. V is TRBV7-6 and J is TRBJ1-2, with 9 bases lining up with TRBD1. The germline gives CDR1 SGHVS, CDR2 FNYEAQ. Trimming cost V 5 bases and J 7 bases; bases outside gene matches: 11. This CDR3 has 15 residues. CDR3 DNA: TGTGCCAGCAGCGCAGAGGGTGGACAGGGGCGTGGCTACACCTTC. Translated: CASSAEGGQGRGYTF.

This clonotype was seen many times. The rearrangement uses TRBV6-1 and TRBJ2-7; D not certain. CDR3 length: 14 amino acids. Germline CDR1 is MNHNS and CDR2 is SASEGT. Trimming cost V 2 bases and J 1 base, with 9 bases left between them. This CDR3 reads CASSEWAESYEQYV. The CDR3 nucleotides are TGTGCCAGCAGTGAATGGGCAGAATCCTACGAGCAGTACGTC.

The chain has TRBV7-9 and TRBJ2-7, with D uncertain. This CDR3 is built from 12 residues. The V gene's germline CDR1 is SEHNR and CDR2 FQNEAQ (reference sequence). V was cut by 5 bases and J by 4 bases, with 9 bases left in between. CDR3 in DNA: TGTGCCAGCAGCCCCAGAGAGTACGAGCAGTACTTC. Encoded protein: CASSPREYEQYF.

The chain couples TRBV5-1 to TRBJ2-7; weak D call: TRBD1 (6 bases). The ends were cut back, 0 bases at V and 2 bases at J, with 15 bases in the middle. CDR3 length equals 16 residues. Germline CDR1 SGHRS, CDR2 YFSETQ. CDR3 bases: TGCGCCAGCAGCTTGGGGCCGGGGACAAAAACCTACGAGCAGTACTTC. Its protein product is CASSLGPGTKTYEQYF.

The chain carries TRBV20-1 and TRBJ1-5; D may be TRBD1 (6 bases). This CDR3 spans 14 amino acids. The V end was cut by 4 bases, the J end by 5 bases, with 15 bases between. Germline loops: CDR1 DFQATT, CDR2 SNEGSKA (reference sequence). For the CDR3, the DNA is TGCAGTGCTACGGACAGTTCCACCGATCAGCCCCAGCATTTT. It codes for CSATDSSTDQPQHF.

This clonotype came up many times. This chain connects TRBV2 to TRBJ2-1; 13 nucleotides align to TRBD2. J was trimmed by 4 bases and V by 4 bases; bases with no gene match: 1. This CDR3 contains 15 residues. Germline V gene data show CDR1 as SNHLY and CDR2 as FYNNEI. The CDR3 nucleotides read TGTGCCAGCAGTGGGGGACTAGCGGGGTACAATGAGCAGTTCTTC. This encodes CASSGGLAGYNEQFF. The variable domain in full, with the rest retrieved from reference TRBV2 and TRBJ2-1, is EPEVTQTPSHQVTQMGQEVILRCVPISNHLYFYWYRQILGQKVEFLVSFYNNEISEKSEIFDDQFSVERPDGSNFTLKIRSTKLEDSAMYFCASSGGLAGYNEQFFGPGTRLTVL.

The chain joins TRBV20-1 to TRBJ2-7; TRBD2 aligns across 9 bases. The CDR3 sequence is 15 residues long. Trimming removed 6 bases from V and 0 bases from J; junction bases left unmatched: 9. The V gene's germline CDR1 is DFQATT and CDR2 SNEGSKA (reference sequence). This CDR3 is CSAPRLAESSYEQYF. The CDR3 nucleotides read TGCAGTGCCCCCCGACTAGCGGAGAGCTCCTACGAGCAGTACTTC.

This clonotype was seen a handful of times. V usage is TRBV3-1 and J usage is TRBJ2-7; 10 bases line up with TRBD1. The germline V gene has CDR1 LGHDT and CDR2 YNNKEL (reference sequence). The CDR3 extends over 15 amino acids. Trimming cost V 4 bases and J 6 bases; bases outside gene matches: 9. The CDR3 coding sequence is TGTGCCAGCAGCCGAGGGACAGGGGTTTTTTCCGAGCAGTACTTC. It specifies CASSRGTGVFSEQYF.

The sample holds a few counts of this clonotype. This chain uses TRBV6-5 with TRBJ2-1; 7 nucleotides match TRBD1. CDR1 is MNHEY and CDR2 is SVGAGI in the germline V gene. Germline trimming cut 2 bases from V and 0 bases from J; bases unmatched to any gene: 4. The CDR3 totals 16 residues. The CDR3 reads CASSYEHRGSYNEQFF. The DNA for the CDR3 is TGTGCCAGCAGTTACGAGCACAGGGGCTCCTACAATGAGCAGTTCTTC.

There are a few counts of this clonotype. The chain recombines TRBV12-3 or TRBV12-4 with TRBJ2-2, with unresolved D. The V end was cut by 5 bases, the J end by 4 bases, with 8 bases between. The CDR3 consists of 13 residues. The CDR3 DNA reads TGTGCCAGCAGTGAACGGGTCACCGGGGAGCTGTTTTTT. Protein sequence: CASSERVTGELFF.

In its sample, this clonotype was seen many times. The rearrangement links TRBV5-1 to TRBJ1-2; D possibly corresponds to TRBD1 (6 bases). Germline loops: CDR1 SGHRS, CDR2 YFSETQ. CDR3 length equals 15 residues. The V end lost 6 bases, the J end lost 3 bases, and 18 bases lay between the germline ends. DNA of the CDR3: TGCGCCAGCACTCCAGGGGACGGTTGGGACTATGGCTACACCTTC. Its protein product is CASTPGDGWDYGYTF.

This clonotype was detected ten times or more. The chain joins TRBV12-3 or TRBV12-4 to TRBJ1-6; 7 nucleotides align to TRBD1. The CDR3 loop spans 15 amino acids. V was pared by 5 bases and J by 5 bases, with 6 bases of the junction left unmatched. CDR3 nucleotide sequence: TGTGCCAGCAGTGTCCGACAGGGTAATAATTCACCCCTCCACTTT. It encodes CASSVRQGNNSPLHF.